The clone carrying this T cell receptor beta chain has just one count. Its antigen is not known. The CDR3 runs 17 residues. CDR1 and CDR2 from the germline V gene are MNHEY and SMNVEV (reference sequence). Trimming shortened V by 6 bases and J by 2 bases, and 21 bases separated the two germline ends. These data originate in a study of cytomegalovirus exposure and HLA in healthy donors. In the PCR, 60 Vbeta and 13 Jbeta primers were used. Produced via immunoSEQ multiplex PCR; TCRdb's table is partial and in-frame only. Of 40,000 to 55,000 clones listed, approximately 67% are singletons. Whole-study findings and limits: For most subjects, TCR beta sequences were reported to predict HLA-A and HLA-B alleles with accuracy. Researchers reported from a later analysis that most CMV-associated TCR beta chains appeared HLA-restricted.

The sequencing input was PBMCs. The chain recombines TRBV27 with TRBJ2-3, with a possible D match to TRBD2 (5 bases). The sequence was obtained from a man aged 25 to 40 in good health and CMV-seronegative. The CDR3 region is CASRHSVARRITDTQYF. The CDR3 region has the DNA TGTGCCAGCAGACATTCCGTAGCGAGGCGGATCACAGATACGCAGTATTTT.